This T cell receptor (beta chain) was captured by sequencing in a study of blood T cell repertoires in COVID-19 (dated by TCRdb to about 2020). About the investigation overall: Samples covering the acute and convalescent phases of COVID-19 were provided by collaborators in the United States, Italy and Spain. The repertoires were released in a freely available public database intended as a resource for research on the immune response to SARS-CoV-2. Deeply sampled blood TCRbeta repertoires from subjects exposed to, actively infected with, or recovered from COVID-19 were included in the dataset. The samples were drawn from the first 160 participants of the ongoing ImmuneRACE study and from 950 to 1,500 subjects provided by 6 global collaborators. The material from the prospective study consisted of cDNA or gDNA derived from T cells, B-cell-depleted T cells, or PBMCs. Nearly every sample came with metadata listing a de-identified subject ID, COVID-19 status, age in years and sex. Where available, HLA class I and class II types were obtained from metadata supplied by the sample provider rather than from assay-based typing. General conclusions and limits of the study: How much clinical and demographic metadata was included differed by source and by participant, and the metadata was provided uncurated.

Samples from volunteer blood donors who had recovered from COVID-19 were contributed by a second Seattle source. The collaborating institutions used their own protocols to collect whole blood in K2EDTA tubes. Collaborator samples were shipped for TCRbeta analysis as frozen whole blood, isolated PBMCs, or DNA extracted from either sample type. Inclusive of the bounding cysteine and phenylalanine, the CDR3 is 15 residues long. Left in the record is the CDR3 DNA by itself, 45 bases read in frame from the first base. V is pared back by 5 bases and J by 0 bases, with 12 bases lying between the germline termini. CDR1 KGHDR and CDR2 SFDVKD are derived from the germline V gene. The immunoSEQ Assay, a bias-controlled multiplex PCR, was used to amplify TCRbeta CDR3 regions from genomic DNA. The paper's processing steps were these. The number of nucleated cells in each sample was estimated from the amplification of reference gene primers within the assay. To quantify the absolute abundance of each unique TCRbeta CDR3 rearrangement, sequence reads were collapsed and filtered. For each sample, productive Simpson clonality was calculated by taking the square root of Simpson's diversity index across productive rearrangements. The clones in this table, taken by TCRdb from immuneACCESS, are in-frame only. Not every clone is retained; where verified, under half of the shortfall comes from an unresolved V gene, and the cause of the rest is unknown. D and trimming were read from the DNA, whereas the V and J calls and clone size are those reported in that table. The sample table contains 200,000 to 300,000 clones; only one count was recorded for around 84% of them. Of the sample, 2% to 2.5% is held by the ten largest clones.

Turning to this clone: Its specific antigen is unknown. No qualities accompany the bases; no much larger clone lies one base away.

What was sequenced was peripheral blood. The sequence is built from TRBV24-1 and TRBJ2-5; a tentative D call is TRBD2 (6 bases match). This TCR derives from a man aged 40-55 years who had recovered from COVID-19. The CDR3 in this case is CATSAAEGYQETQYF. The DNA sequence reads TGTGCCACCAGTGCTGCGGAGGGGTACCAAGAGACCCAGTACTTC.